The rows below give T cell receptor beta chains drawn from one sample of a study of sequential checkpoint blockade in melanoma. The repertoire was sequenced with immunoSEQ multiplex PCR; TCRdb's copy has only in-frame clones and lacks some. The repertoire has around 15,000 clones, roughly 82% of them found once; the top ten carry 30%. The sample was CD8+ T cells sorted from blood (inferred from file names), taken from a patient given nivolumab and ipilimumab in sequence. The source is a human donor with melanoma. CDR3s include the opening cysteine and the closing phenylalanine or tryptophan. A D gene is named only where the DNA matches it firmly. Some rows mark clone size as missing; the rest say once, few, many or name a class of expanded clone.

>TRBV19|few|TRBJ1-1|TRBD1
TGTGCCAGTCACCCTGGGACAGAATATTACACTGAAGCTTTCTTT
CASHPGTEYYTEAFF
>TRBV4-1|.|TRBJ1-5|.
TGCGCCAGCAGCCAAGATCGGGGTAGCAATCAGCCCCAGCATTTT
CASSQDRGSNQPQHF
>TRBV7-6|.|TRBJ2-7|TRBD2
TGTGCCAGCAGCTTGCGGACTAGCTACGAGCAGTACTTC
CASSLRTSYEQYF
>TRBV6-6|.|TRBJ1-2|.
TGTGCCAGCAGTTACTCGACTAGGGATGGCTACACCTTC
CASSYSTRDGYTF
>TRBV14|.|TRBJ1-2|.
TGTGCCAGCAGCCAAGACTCGGGAGCCTATGGCTACACCTTC
CASSQDSGAYGYTF
>TRBV7-9|.|TRBJ1-4|TRBD1
TGTGCCAGCAGCTTAGCGCGCCAGGGGGCAGCTAATGAAAAACTGTTTTTT
CASSLARQGAANEKLFF
>TRBV6-1|medium-sized|TRBJ2-7|TRBD1
TGTGCCAGCAGTGAGCAGACAGGGGGCGGTTACGAGCAGTACTTC
CASSEQTGGGYEQYF
>TRBV6-5|few|TRBJ1-2|.
TGTGCCAGCAGTTACGGGGGGATTGGCCTCAACTATGGCTACACCTTC
CASSYGGIGLNYGYTF
>TRBV27|.|TRBJ1-5|.
TGTGCCAGCAGTTCAGGCGCCGGGGGACCTTTTAGCAATCAGCCCCAGCATTTT
CASSSGAGGPFSNQPQHF
>TRBV6-4|.|TRBJ2-1|TRBD2
TGTGCCAGCAGTGATACCAGCGGGAGCTCCTACAATGAGCAGTTCTTC
CASSDTSGSSYNEQFF
>TRBV7-9|.|TRBJ1-3|.
TGTGCCAGCAGCACGCGGGACCGTTACTCTGGAAACACCATATATTTT
CASSTRDRYSGNTIYF
>TRBV7-2|.|TRBJ2-7|TRBD1
TGTGCCAGCAGGAACGGACAGGGGGTAAGCTACGAGCAGTACTTC
CASRNGQGVSYEQYF
>TRBV6-5|.|TRBJ2-7|TRBD1
TGTGCCAGCAGTGCAAAGACAGGGAGCTCCTACGAGCAGTACTTC
CASSAKTGSSYEQYF
>TRBV7-9|.|TRBJ2-7|TRBD1
TGTGCCAGCAGCTTACAGGGGGCTGCCTACGAGCAGTACTTC
CASSLQGAAYEQYF
>TRBV5-1|.|TRBJ2-7|TRBD1
TGCGCCAGCAGCTTTACAGGGGTGGGTGGGTACGAGCAGTACTTC
CASSFTGVGGYEQYF
>TRBV7-2|once|TRBJ2-2|.
TGTGCCAGCAGCATCATCACCGGGGAGCTGTTTTTT
CASSIITGELFF
>TRBV18|.|TRBJ2-7|.
TGTGCCAGCTCACCCCGGGATCTTTTGATAGCAAGCGCCTACGAGCAGTACTTC
CASSPRDLLIASAYEQYF
>TRBV27|once|TRBJ1-1|TRBD1
TGTGCCAGCAGTCCCGGACAGGGGGCGGGCACTGAAGCTTTCTTT
CASSPGQGAGTEAFF
>TRBV2|.|TRBJ1-4|.
TGTGCCAGCAGTGAAGATGACAGAAAAGAAAAACTGTTTTTT
CASSEDDRKEKLFF
>TRBV27|.|TRBJ1-4|.
TGTGCCAGCAGTTCCGGGAGTTACGAAAAACTGTTTTTT
CASSSGSYEKLFF
>TRBV4-3|.|TRBJ2-7|.
TGCGCCAGCAGCCAAGGTTTGCAGGACGGGGCCTACGAGCAGTACTTC
CASSQGLQDGAYEQYF
>TRBV5-3|.|TRBJ1-6|.
TGTGCCAGAAGCTTGGCCTTTCGGACAGTCTATAATTCCCCCCTCCACTTT
CARSLAFRTVYNSPLHF
>TRBV2|.|TRBJ2-2|.
TGTGCCAGCAGTGGCAGACAAATTGACACCGGGGAGCTGTTTTTT
CASSGRQIDTGELFF
>TRBV15|.|TRBJ2-5|TRBD2
TGTGCCACCAGCAGCGGGACTAGCGGGAAAGAGACCCAGTACTTC
CATSSGTSGKETQYF
>TRBV27|few|TRBJ2-7|TRBD1
TGTGCCAGCAACCCGGGACAGGGCTATATCCCCTCCTACGAGCAGTACTTC
CASNPGQGYIPSYEQYF
>TRBV4-3|.|TRBJ2-7|TRBD1
TGCGCCAGCAGCCAAGTCGGGACAGCTACCTACGAGCAGTACTTC
CASSQVGTATYEQYF
>TRBV12-5|.|TRBJ2-2|TRBD2
TGTGCTAGTGGTCCTGGGACTAGCGGGGGGGACGCCGGGGAGCTGTTTTTT
CASGPGTSGGDAGELFF
>TRBV7-9|.|TRBJ1-4|TRBD1
TGTGCCAGCAGCTCCGCGGACAGGGGGCATGAAAAACTGTTTTTT
CASSSADRGHEKLFF
>TRBV7-8|.|TRBJ2-3|TRBD2
TGTGCCAGCAGCTCGAGAGCGGGATCGACCACAGATACGCAGTATTTT
CASSSRAGSTTDTQYF
>TRBV21-1|.|TRBJ2-5|.
TGTGCCAGCAGCAAAGAAGGGGGCAGACAAGAGACCCAGTACTTC
CASSKEGGRQETQYF
>TRBV7-7|.|TRBJ2-5|TRBD2
TGTGCCAGCAGCCTCAGGACTAGCGGGAGAGGGTACCAAGAGACCCAGTACTTC
CASSLRTSGRGYQETQYF
>TRBV7-2|.|TRBJ1-1|TRBD1
TGTGCCAGCAGCCTGGGGGACAGGGGGCTTCCTTCAGCTTTCTTT
CASSLGDRGLPSAFF
>TRBV4-2|.|TRBJ2-5|TRBD2
TGTGCCAGCAGCCAAGTAAGGTGGGGACTAGAAGAGACCCAGTACTTC
CASSQVRWGLEETQYF
>TRBV4-1|.|TRBJ2-6|.
TGCGCCAGCAGCCAAGATTACGAGGATTACTCTGGGGCCAACGTCCTGACTTTC
CASSQDYEDYSGANVLTF
>TRBV10-2|.|TRBJ2-3|TRBD2
TGCGCCAGCAGCCCCCCGGCGGGGGAGATCGGAGATACGCAGTATTTT
CASSPPAGEIGDTQYF
>TRBV6-1|.|TRBJ2-2|.
TGTGCCGGCACCGATTCTAGCGCGACCGGGGAGCTGTTTTTT
CAGTDSSATGELFF
>TRBV7-6|medium-sized|TRBJ1-3|.
TGTGCCAGCAGCTTAGATCGGCCCTTAGCACACACCATATATTTT
CASSLDRPLAHTIYF